This T cell receptor (beta chain) was sequenced for a study of PD-L1 blockade in urothelial cancer. Study overall: Male sex and bladder-origin urothelial cancer were recorded for about 85% of the roughly 30 patients. Enrolled patients had been treated previously with 0 to 3 chemotherapy regimens.

The time point denotes: peripheral blood 6 weeks after treatment start. Trimming shortened V by 6 bases and J by 6 bases, and 14 bases separated the two germline ends. The CDR3 runs to 13 residues. Per the germline V gene, CDR1 is SNHLY and CDR2 is FYNNEI. The data were produced by immunoSEQ multiplex PCR, yet TCRdb's version contains in-frame clones alone and is incomplete. This table holds around 110,000 clones, around 88% found once. This receptor was identified in a man aged 60-69 years with urothelial cancer. Sequenced material: PBMCs, taken around atezolizumab (anti-PD-L1) treatment. J is TRBJ1-2 and V is TRBV2; no reliable D call. The CDR3 spells CASRGDFVNGYTF. In DNA form, the CDR3 reads TGTGCCAGCAGGGGAGATTTTGTGAATGGCTACACCTTC.